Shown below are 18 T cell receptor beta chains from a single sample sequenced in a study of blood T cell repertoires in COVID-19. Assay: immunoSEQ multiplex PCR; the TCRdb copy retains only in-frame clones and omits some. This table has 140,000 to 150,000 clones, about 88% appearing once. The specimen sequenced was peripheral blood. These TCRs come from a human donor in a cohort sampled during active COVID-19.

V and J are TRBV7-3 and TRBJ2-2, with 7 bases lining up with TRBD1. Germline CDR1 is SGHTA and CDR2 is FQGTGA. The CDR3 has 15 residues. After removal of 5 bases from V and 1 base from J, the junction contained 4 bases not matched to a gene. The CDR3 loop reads CASSPRTGNTGELFF. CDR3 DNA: TGTGCCAGCAGCCCGCGGACAGGGAACACCGGGGAGCTGTTTTTT.

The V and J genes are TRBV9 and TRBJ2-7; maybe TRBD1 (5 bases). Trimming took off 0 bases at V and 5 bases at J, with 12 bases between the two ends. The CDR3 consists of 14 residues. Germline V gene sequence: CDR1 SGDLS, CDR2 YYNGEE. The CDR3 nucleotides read TGTGCCAGCAGCGTAGCTCCCGGACACCACGAGCAGTACTTC. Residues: CASSVAPGHHEQYF.

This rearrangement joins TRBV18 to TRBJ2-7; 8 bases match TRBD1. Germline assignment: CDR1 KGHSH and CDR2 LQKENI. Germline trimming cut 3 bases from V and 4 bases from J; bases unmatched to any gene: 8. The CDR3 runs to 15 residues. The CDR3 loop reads CASSPRGDRIYEQYF. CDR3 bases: TGTGCCAGCTCACCGCGAGGGGACAGGATATACGAGCAGTACTTC.

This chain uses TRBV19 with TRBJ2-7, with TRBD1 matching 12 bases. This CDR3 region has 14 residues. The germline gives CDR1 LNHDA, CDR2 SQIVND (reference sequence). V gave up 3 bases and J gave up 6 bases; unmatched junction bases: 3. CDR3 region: CASSIGTGGVEQYF. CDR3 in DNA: TGTGCCAGTAGTATCGGGACAGGGGGCGTCGAGCAGTACTTC.

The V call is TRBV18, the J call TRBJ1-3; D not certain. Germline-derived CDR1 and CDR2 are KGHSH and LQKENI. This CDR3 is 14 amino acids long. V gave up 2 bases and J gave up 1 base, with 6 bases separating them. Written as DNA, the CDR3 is TGTGCCAGCTCACCATCCAGTTCTGGAAACACCATATATTTT. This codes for CASSPSSSGNTIYF.

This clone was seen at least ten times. Here the CDR3 reads CASSIYGGPYNEQFF. As DNA, the CDR3 is TGTGCCAGTAGTATTTACGGCGGGCCTTACAATGAGCAGTTCTTC. J is TRBJ2-1 and V is TRBV19; a possible D gene is TRBD2 (5 bases). CDR1 and CDR2 from the germline V gene are LNHDA and SQIVND (reference sequence). The V gene lost 3 bases and the J gene lost 4 bases, with 13 bases spanning the gap. The CDR3 is made up of 15 amino acids.

The CDR3 sequence is CASSMGGFDGTDTQYF. CDR3 nucleotides: TGTGCCAGTAGTATGGGAGGATTTGACGGTACAGATACGCAGTATTTT. The rearrangement uses TRBV19 and TRBJ2-3; D possibly corresponds to TRBD2 (6 bases). The V and J ends lost 3 bases and 3 bases respectively, with 16 bases between them. This CDR3 has 16 amino acids. CDR1 and CDR2 from the germline V gene are LNHDA and SQIVND (reference sequence).

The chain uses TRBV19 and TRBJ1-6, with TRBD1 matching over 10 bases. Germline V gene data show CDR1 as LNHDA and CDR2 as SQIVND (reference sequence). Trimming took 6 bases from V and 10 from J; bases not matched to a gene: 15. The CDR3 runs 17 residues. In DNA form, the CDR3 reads TGTGCCAGTAGCCAATTCAGGGGGGACAGGGGAGCGTCACCCCTCCACTTT. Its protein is CASSQFRGDRGASPLHF.

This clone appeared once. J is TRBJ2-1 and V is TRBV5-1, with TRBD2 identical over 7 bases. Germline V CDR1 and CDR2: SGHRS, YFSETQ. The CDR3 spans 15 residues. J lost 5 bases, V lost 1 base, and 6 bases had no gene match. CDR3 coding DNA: TGCGCCAGCAGCTTGCGCGGGAGAGGCAACAATGAGCAGTTCTTC. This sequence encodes CASSLRGRGNNEQFF. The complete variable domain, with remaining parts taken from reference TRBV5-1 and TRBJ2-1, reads KAGVTQTPRYLIKTRGQQVTLSCSPISGHRSVSWYQQTPGQGLQFLFEYFSETQRNKGNFPGRFSGRQFSNSRSEMNVSTLELGDSALYLCASSLRGRGNNEQFFGPGTRLTVL.

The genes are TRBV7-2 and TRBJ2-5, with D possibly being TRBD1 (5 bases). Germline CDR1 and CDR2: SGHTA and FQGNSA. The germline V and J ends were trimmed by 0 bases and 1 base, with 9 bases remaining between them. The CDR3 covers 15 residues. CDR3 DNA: TGTGCCAGCAGCTTAGCGGGGCCCGGCCAAGAGACCCAGTACTTC. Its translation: CASSLAGPGQETQYF.

This CDR3 reads CAWSPQHRLNYGYTF. In nucleotides, the CDR3 is TGTGCCTGGAGTCCCCAACATCGACTCAACTATGGCTACACCTTC. The rearrangement joins TRBV30 to TRBJ1-2; unclear D gene. In germline, CDR1 is GTSNPN, CDR2 SVGIG (reference sequence). The CDR3 extends over 15 amino acids. Deletions cut 2 bases from V and 2 bases from J, with 15 bases between.

CDR3 sequence: CASSSYPHPGDSSTDGYGYTF. The DNA for the CDR3 is TGTGCCAGCTCAAGCTATCCTCACCCTGGGGACAGTTCTACTGATGGCTATGGCTACACCTTC. This chain joins TRBV18 and TRBJ1-2, with 7 bases identical to TRBD1. Germline values: CDR1 KGHSH, CDR2 LQKENI. The CDR3 has 21 amino acids. V lost 5 bases to trimming and J lost 4 bases; unmatched junction nucleotides: 28.

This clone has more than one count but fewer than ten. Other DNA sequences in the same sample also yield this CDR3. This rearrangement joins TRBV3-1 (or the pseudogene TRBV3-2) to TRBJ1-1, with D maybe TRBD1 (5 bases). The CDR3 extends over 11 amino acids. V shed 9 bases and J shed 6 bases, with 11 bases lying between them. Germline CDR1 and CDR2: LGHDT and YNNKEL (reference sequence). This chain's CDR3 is CASRGGAEAFF. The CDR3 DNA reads TGTGCCAGTCGTGGAGGGGCTGAAGCTTTCTTT.

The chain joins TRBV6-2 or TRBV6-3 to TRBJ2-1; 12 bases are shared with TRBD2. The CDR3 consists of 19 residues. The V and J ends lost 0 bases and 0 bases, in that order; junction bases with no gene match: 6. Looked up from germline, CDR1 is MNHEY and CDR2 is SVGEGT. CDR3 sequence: CASSYSKRTSGASYNEQFF. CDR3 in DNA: TGTGCCAGCAGTTACTCGAAACGGACTAGCGGGGCCTCCTACAATGAGCAGTTCTTC.

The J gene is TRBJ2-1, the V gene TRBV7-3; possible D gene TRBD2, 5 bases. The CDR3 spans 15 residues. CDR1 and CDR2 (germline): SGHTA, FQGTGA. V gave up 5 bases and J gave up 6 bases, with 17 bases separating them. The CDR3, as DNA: TGTGCCAGCAGCCCTTCCGGAGGACTGCTCAATGAGCAGTTCTTC. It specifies CASSPSGGLLNEQFF.

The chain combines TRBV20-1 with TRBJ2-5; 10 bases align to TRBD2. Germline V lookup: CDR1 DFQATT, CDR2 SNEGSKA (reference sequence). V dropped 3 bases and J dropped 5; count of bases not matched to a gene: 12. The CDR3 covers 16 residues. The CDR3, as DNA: TGCAGTGCTAGTGGACCGAGCGGGGGGGCTTGGGAGACCCAGTACTTC. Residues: CSASGPSGGAWETQYF.

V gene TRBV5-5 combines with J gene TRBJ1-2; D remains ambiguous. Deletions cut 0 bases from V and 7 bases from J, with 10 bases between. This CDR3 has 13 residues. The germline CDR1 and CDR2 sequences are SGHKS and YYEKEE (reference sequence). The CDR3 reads CASSLGTPFGYTF. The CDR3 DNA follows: TGTGCCAGCAGCTTGGGTACTCCCTTTGGCTACACCTTC.

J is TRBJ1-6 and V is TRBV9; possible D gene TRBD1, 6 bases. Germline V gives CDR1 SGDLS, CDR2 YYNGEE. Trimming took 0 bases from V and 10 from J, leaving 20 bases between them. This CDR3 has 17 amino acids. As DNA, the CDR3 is TGTGCCAGCAGCGTAGGTGTGACAGGCAACTTAGTATCACCCCTCCACTTT. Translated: CASSVGVTGNLVSPLHF. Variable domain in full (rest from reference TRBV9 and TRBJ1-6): DSGVTQTPKHLITATGQRVTLRCSPRSGDLSVYWYQQSLDQGLQFLIQYYNGEERAKGNILERFSAQQFPDLHSELNLSSLELGDSALYFCASSVGVTGNLVSPLHFGNGTRLTVT.